The 5 T cell receptor beta chains below come from one sample, sequenced in a study of blood T cells in healthy people across ages. The authors ran a second PCR of about 6 to 11 cycles using a sample-barcoded 5' primer and a J-beta primer mix. MiXCR, applied by TCRdb to the 5' RACE reads, yields one record per CDR3 protein. The sample carries about 630,000 distinct CDR3 sequences, under 25% recorded once. The sequencing sample was made of blood. These receptors all stem from a man between 65 and 85 years old in good health.

This chain joins TRBV6-1 and TRBJ2-5, with D perhaps matching TRBD1 (5 bases). The J call could be wrong; TRBJ2-7 is a better fit for the DNA end. This CDR3 is built from 13 residues. CDR1 and CDR2 (germline): MNHNS, SASEGT. The CDR3: CASSEGPLIEQYF. In DNA, the CDR3 is TGTGCCAGCAGTGAGGGGCCTCTTATCGAGCAGTACTTC.

V is TRBV12-3 or TRBV12-4 and J is TRBJ2-7; TRBD2 matches 11 bases. The last part of the DNA fits TRBJ2-1 better; the J call may be wrong. This CDR3 contains 17 residues. The CDR3 is CASSDRSRLAGSNEQFF. CDR3 coding DNA: TGTGCCAGCAGTGACAGGAGCAGACTAGCGGGAAGCAATGAGCAGTTCTTC.

The rearrangement uses TRBV27 and TRBJ2-6; perhaps TRBD1 as D (7 bases). The V gene lost 6 bases and the J gene lost 0 bases, with 18 bases spanning the gap. Germline CDR1 reads MNHEY; CDR2 reads SMNVEV (reference sequence). The CDR3 totals 18 residues. CDR3 sequence reads: CASSPRQGGDSGANVLTF. In nucleotides, the CDR3 is TGTGCCAGCAGCCCGAGACAGGGAGGTGACTCTGGGGCCAACGTCCTGACTTTC.

This clonotype showed up just a few times. V is TRBV7-9 and J is TRBJ1-2; D might be TRBD1 (6 bases). The CDR3 is made up of 15 amino acids. The germline CDR1 and CDR2 sequences are SEHNR and FQNEAQ (reference sequence). V lost 5 bases to trimming and J lost 4 bases, with 17 bases between them. This CDR3 is CASSATGTKAYGYTF. The CDR3 DNA sequence: TGTGCCAGCAGCGCCACCGGGACAAAGGCCTATGGCTACACCTTC.

This clonotype was seen many times. The gene calls are TRBV12-3 or TRBV12-4 and TRBJ1-2, with a weak D call TRBD1 (5 bases). The CDR3 length is 13 residues. V gave up 2 bases and J gave up 7 bases, with 11 bases separating them. The CDR3 nucleotides read TGTGCCAGCAGTTTACTCAGGGTGGGTGGCTACACCTTC. The encoded protein is CASSLLRVGGYTF.